This T cell receptor (beta chain) was sequenced during a study of CD8+ T cells in alopecia areata. The germline V gene has CDR1 LNHNV and CDR2 YYDKDF (reference sequence). The CDR3 totals 14 residues. Deletions cut 5 bases from V and 6 bases from J, with 16 bases between. RNA extraction was followed by reverse transcription into cDNA, which acted as the sequencing template. Assay used: immunoSEQ multiplex PCR; TCRdb lists only in-frame clones, some missing. This sample has about 110,000 clones, with approximately 61% found just once. The chain is built from TRBV15 and TRBJ1-2; D is unclear. The sequenced sample was NKG2D-low CD8+ T cells sorted from blood. This TCR derives from a human donor with alopecia areata. This CDR3 is CATSLHSPYDGYTF. In DNA form, the CDR3 reads TGTGCCACCAGCTTGCATAGTCCATATGATGGCTACACCTTC.